These T cell receptor beta chains were read from a single sample in a study of naive and memory T cell subsets. TCRdb analysed the 5' RACE reads with MiXCR anew, one entry per CDR3 protein. The sample carries roughly 48,000 distinct CDR3 sequences, approximately 4.5% recorded once. The receptors stem from a female donor in good health. CDR3s include the opening cysteine and the closing phenylalanine or tryptophan. D genes are given only for firm matches. Expanded clones get a size class; other rows say once, few or many, or leave the size out.

v_gene	d_gene	abundance	j_gene	CDR3nt	CDR3aa
TRBV11-2	-	many	TRBJ2-1	TGTGCCAGCAGCTTAGAACTCGACAATGAGCAGTTCTTC	CASSLELDNEQFF
TRBV27	-	many	TRBJ2-2	TGTGCCAGCAGTTTAGAAGGACTACTAACCGGGGAGCTGTTTTTT	CASSLEGLLTGELFF
TRBV7-2	TRBD2	many	TRBJ2-1	TGTGCCAGCAGCAAGTCACTAGCGGGTGAGCAGTTCTTC	CASSKSLAGEQFF
TRBV28	-	many	TRBJ2-5	TGTGCCAGCACCTCACTTCCGGGACCCGCGAAATTC	CASTSLPGPAKF
TRBV6-1	-	many	TRBJ2-3	TGTGCCTTACACAACTCGATTAACACAGATACGCAGTATTTT	CALHNSINTDTQYF
TRBV3-1	TRBD2	many	TRBJ2-7	TGTGCCAGCAGCCACACTAGCGCCTACTTCTACGAGCAGTACTTC	CASSHTSAYFYEQYF
TRBV29-1	-	many	TRBJ2-3	TGCAGCGTTGAAGATCGTCTTTTGGGGGTAGATACGCAGTATTTT	CSVEDRLLGVDTQYF
TRBV28	-	many	TRBJ1-2	TGTGCCAGCGTCGTCCCCGCGAGCGGCTACACCTTC	CASVVPASGYTF
TRBV11-1	-	many	TRBJ2-7	TGTGCCAGCAGCTTAGGTTCGGGTTCGAGGGAGCAGTACTTC	CASSLGSGSREQYF
TRBV4-1	TRBD2	many	TRBJ2-1	TGCGCCAGCAGCCAGGTACTAGCGGGAGTCTCTACCTACAATGAGCAGTTCTTC	CASSQVLAGVSTYNEQFF
TRBV29-1	TRBD2	few	TRBJ2-3	TGCAGCGTTGATGGGACTAGATCAGATACGCAGTATTTT	CSVDGTRSDTQYF
TRBV4-1	TRBD2	many	TRBJ2-5	TGCGCCAGTTCGGGGAGGGGAGAGACCCAGTACTTC	CASSGRGETQYF
TRBV29-1	-	many	TRBJ1-5	TGCAGCGTTGTGGAGTTCGATAGCAATCAGCCCCAGCATTTT	CSVVEFDSNQPQHF
TRBV6-1	-	many	TRBJ2-1	TGTGCCAGCACCGGAAAATACAATGAGCAGTTCTTC	CASTGKYNEQFF
TRBV29-1	-	many	TRBJ1-2	TGCAGCGTACGGGCCTCTAAGGCGGTAGACGCCTTC	CSVRASKAVDAF
TRBV19	-	many	TRBJ1-5	TGTGCCAGCTCCCCAGGGGCCGGCGGACCCCAGCATTTT	CASSPGAGGPQHF
TRBV14	TRBD2	many	TRBJ2-3	TGTGCCAGCAGCCAAGATACACACGGACTAGGGCTAGATACGCAGTATTTT	CASSQDTHGLGLDTQYF
TRBV4-3	TRBD2	-	TRBJ2-7	TGCGCCAGCAGCCAAGATAGCGGGGGCTGGCTCTACGAGCAGTACTTC	CASSQDSGGWLYEQYF
TRBV20-1	-	many	TRBJ2-1	TGCAGTGCTTTCCGTAGCGGATCCTACAATGAGCAGTTCTTC	CSAFRSGSYNEQFF
TRBV11-2	-	many	TRBJ2-7	TGTGCCAGCAGCTACGATCCGCTGGGAATCTACGAGCAGTACTTC	CASSYDPLGIYEQYF
TRBV5-4	-	many	TRBJ2-5	TGTGCCAGCAGCACACCAGGGACTTTCCCAGAGACCCAGTACTTC	CASSTPGTFPETQYF
TRBV27	TRBD2	-	TRBJ2-7	TGTGCCAGCAGTTCCATTGCCGGGACTAGCGACTCCTACGAGCAGTACTTC	CASSSIAGTSDSYEQYF
TRBV30	-	medium-sized	TRBJ2-1	TGTGCCTGGAGTGTACAATTAGGGGAGCAGTTCTTC	CAWSVQLGEQFF
TRBV5-1	-	many	TRBJ1-2	TGCGCCAGCAGCTTGGAGATCGACTATGGCTACACCTTC	CASSLEIDYGYTF
TRBV6-6	-	many	TRBJ2-7	TGTGCCAGCAGTTCGCCCTACGAGCAGTACTTC	CASSSPYEQYF
TRBV21-1	-	-	TRBJ1-1	TGTGCCAGCAGCAAAGGAGGCACGGTGATAGGCCAATTCTTT	CASSKGGTVIGQFF
TRBV6-1	TRBD1	few	TRBJ1-3	TGTGCCAGAGACAGGGGGCTTGAAGAAAACACCATATATTTT	CARDRGLEENTIYF
TRBV11-2	-	many	TRBJ2-5	TGTGCCAGCAGCTACGGACCTGAAGAGACCCAGTACTTC	CASSYGPEETQYF